This TCR beta chain comes out of a study of T cell repertoires in cytomegalovirus infection. Overall study: Newly reported HLA-C-restricted and thoroughly characterized HLA-B-restricted CMV epitopes were employed. Public TCR beta signatures indicated both CMV infection and matching HLA type. The study's findings and limits: What dominated the ex vivo response were HLA-C-restricted CMV-specific TCR beta clonotypes.

About this clonotype: Its antigen is undetermined.

In TCRdb, the reads were re-called with MiXCR into one record per CDR3 protein. The sample lists about 500,000 distinct CDR3 sequences, 30% to 40% seen once, with 17% in the top ten. This receptor was taken from a human donor in good health (CMV status not recorded). Some clones in this sample may be carry-over from other donors' samples. The input for sequencing was cultured PBMCs, taken from culture after CMV antigen stimulation.

CDR3 protein: CASSWGTGPDTQYF. The CDR3 coding sequence is TGCGCCAGCAGCTGGGGGACAGGGCCAGATACGCAGTATTTT. This rearrangement joins TRBV5-1 to TRBJ2-3; TRBD1 aligns across 9 bases. J was trimmed by 4 bases and V by 3 bases; bases with no gene match: 3. CDR1 SGHRS and CDR2 YFSETQ come from the germline V gene. CDR3 length equals 14 residues.